Sequencing of this T cell receptor (beta chain) was carried out in a study of cytomegalovirus exposure and HLA in healthy donors. Study findings and constraints: Most TCR sequences proved rare, with some public TCRs found in many donors. Reports described diagnosis of cytomegalovirus status by the classifier as highly specific and sensitive. Altogether, 170 or so TCR beta chains were recorded as cytomegalovirus-associated.

Libraries were prepared by immunoSEQ multiplex PCR; TCRdb keeps only in-frame clonotypes and omits some of them. The sample has around 180,000 clones; 86% are singletons. This clone was found a few times. Its antigen is not identified. The CDR3 totals 15 residues. Germline CDR1 reads GTSNPN; CDR2 reads SVGIG (reference sequence). Trimming cost V 4 bases and J 7 bases, with 17 bases left between them. The chain employs TRBV30 and TRBJ1-6, with D hard to call. The specimen was PBMCs. This clonotype originated in a woman aged 18-29 years in good health and CMV-seronegative. The DNA for the CDR3 is TGTGCCTGGACCCTAACTGGGCAGTTAAATTCACCCCTCCACTTT. This translates into CAWTLTGQLNSPLHF.